This T cell receptor beta chain was captured by sequencing in a study of monozygotic twins with inflammatory bowel disease. This CDR3 has 15 amino acids. Germline V lookup: CDR1 DFQATT, CDR2 SNEGSKA (reference sequence). The UMIs contained a 6-nucleotide sample barcode. They were added by template switching during cDNA synthesis. TCRdb reworked the 5' RACE reads into one entry per CDR3 protein, no DNA. The specimen's table records about 160,000 distinct CDR3 sequences. General study results and limits: Patients with IBD had less TCRbeta diversity (inverse Simpson) than their healthy co-twins.

Turning to this clonotype: As yet, its antigen is unknown.

This chain joins TRBV20-1 and TRBJ2-7; TCRdb lists TRBD1, though no DNA is available to test this call. The sequence came from a human donor with ulcerative colitis or Crohn's disease, or a healthy co-twin of an affected twin (not recorded which). The sample taken for sequencing was blood. This chain's CDR3 is CSARMRWAGGGEQYF.